The text below deals with one TCR beta chain. Antigen specificity is unknown. At cycle 4 day 1, cycle 7 day 1, and baseline, blood was sampled. This specimen belongs to a study of OX40 agonist ivuxolimab in advanced cancers. Study details: People who had prior anti-PD-1, anti-PD-L1 or anti-CTLA-4 therapy could take part, and under 50% had some.

Libraries were prepared by immunoSEQ multiplex PCR; TCRdb keeps only in-frame clonotypes and omits some of them. The data hold around 50,000 clones, with 84% observed a single time. Trimming pared 6 bases from V and 13 bases from J, leaving 16 bases between. The germline V gene encodes CDR1 DFQATT and CDR2 SNEGSKA (reference sequence). The CDR3 contains 11 residues. Study-wide points: Partial responders dosed at 0.1-3.0 mg/kg displayed clonal expansion ranking among the lowest.

The TCR was taken from an adult with an advanced solid tumor such as melanoma, head and neck, liver or kidney cancer. The sample consisted of CD4+ or CD8+ T cells sorted from blood, taken in a trial of the OX40 agonist ivuxolimab. The rearrangement links TRBV20-1 to TRBJ2-1, with a weak D call TRBD1 (6 bases). The DNA for the CDR3 is TGCAGTGCCCCAAGACAGGACATACAGTTCTTC. Its translation is CSAPRQDIQFF.